This is a list of T cell receptor beta chains from one sample in a study of siplizumab effects on memory and regulatory T cells. Sequenced by immunoSEQ multiplex PCR; TCRdb stores in-frame clones only, minus some. The sample yields around 87,000 clones, 90% seen once. Sequencing was carried out using CD4+ T cells sorted from blood. These receptors were taken from a human donor in good health. CDR3s include the opening cysteine and the closing phenylalanine or tryptophan. The D gene is left open where the match is weak.

v_call	d_call	cdr3_aa
TRBV19	-	CASSIQGNNEKLFF
TRBV2	-	CASNGPSSYNEQFF
TRBV29-1	-	CSFDHQAPDTQYF
TRBV6-6	-	CASSQIPVGSYNEQFF
TRBV15	TRBD2	CATSSTSGRARKPVETQYF
TRBV30	TRBD2	CAWSRGAGESQYF
TRBV4-1	TRBD1	CASSQDGTARSYEQYF
TRBV28	TRBD2	CAGAGDSYEQYF
TRBV21-1	-	CASSKARNRMNTEAFF
TRBV7-2	-	CASSLEGGLVSETQYF
TRBV4-3	-	CASSQVLGVDTQYF
TRBV19	-	CASSISGGRRNTEAFF
TRBV19	-	CASSALGGRLNEQFF
TRBV18	-	CASSPGLNSYNEQFF
TRBV30	-	CAWSEGGRGSQPQHF
TRBV11-3	-	CASSFTVQETQYF
TRBV21-1	-	CASSKEGATSPLHF
TRBV5-1	TRBD2	CASSLVLAGNTGELFF
TRBV6-1	TRBD1	CASSRPGTAGNEAFF
TRBV11-3	-	CASSWGSQETQYF
TRBV6-1	-	CASTGRGGNQPQHF
TRBV15	-	CATSRDRGTFYEQYF
TRBV7-2	-	CASSLEPASNQPQHF
TRBV12-5	TRBD2	CASGLNFGGTSHNEQFF
TRBV29-1	TRBD1	CTHKDRGTNEQFF
TRBV9	-	CASSVALGDAHNEQFF
TRBV6-1	-	CASREQPLGDTEAFF
TRBV5-5	TRBD1	CASSGGGQGATNYGYTF
TRBV5-1	TRBD2	CASSLVLAGGGEQFF
TRBV19	-	CASRPIHGASNQPQHF
TRBV9	TRBD1	CASSVGDRGYHEQYF
TRBV2	TRBD1	CASDRDRGTEAFF
TRBV29-1	-	CSGNQGGDTEAFF
TRBV11-2	-	CASSKGGSTDTQYF
TRBV13	TRBD2	CASSLSGVSTDTQYF
TRBV7-6	-	CASSNPLNYGYTF
TRBV6-1	TRBD2	CASSEVSGRTNEQFF
TRBV6-1	-	CASSEAAGAPYEQYF
TRBV10-3	-	CAISTGQSTDTQYF
TRBV30	TRBD2	CAWTRGEGLLHEQYF
TRBV19	TRBD1	CASTIGTGLNTEAFF